This is a list of T cell receptor beta chains from one sample in a study of blood T cell repertoires in COVID-19. The assay was immunoSEQ multiplex PCR, and TCRdb's table has in-frame clones only and misses some. The data show approximately 150,000 clones, approximately 84% seen once. Sequenced input: peripheral blood. The receptors come from a man aged 60 to 69 with acute or convalescent COVID-19. The CDR3 runs from the conserved cysteine through the conserved F or W. Each record gives: D gene, CDR3 length, V gene, clone size, J gene, CDR3 DNA, CDR3 protein. A D gene is named only where the DNA matches it firmly. Part of the rows lack a size; the others show once, few, many or a class for expanded clones.

>NA|14|TRBV11-2|few|TRBJ2-3
TGTGCCAGCAGCCCGGGATCTAGCACAGATACGCAGTATTTT
CASSPGSSTDTQYF
>TRBD1|16|TRBV5-6|NA|TRBJ1-6
TGTGCCAGCAGCTTGCAAACAGGGGGCAGGAATTCACCCCTCCACTTT
CASSLQTGGRNSPLHF
>NA|11|TRBV29-1|NA|TRBJ1-4
TGCAGCGTTGCCGTTAATGAAAAACTGTTTTTT
CSVAVNEKLFF
>TRBD2|15|TRBV9|NA|TRBJ2-1
TGTGCCAGCAGCGTGGGACTAGCGGCCGGGCAAGATCAGTTCTTC
CASSVGLAAGQDQFF
>TRBD1|12|TRBV7-9|NA|TRBJ1-1
TGTGCCAGCAGTCGGACAGGGGCTGAAGCTTTCTTT
CASSRTGAEAFF
>NA|13|TRBV6-5|NA|TRBJ1-5
TGTGCCACTCAAAAGGGGGTCAATCAGCCCCAGCATTTT
CATQKGVNQPQHF
>TRBD1|13|TRBV11-2|few|TRBJ1-2
TGTGCCAGCAGCTTGGACAGGGGAGGCGGCTACACCTTC
CASSLDRGGGYTF
>NA|12|TRBV10-1|NA|TRBJ2-7
TGCGCCAGCAGTGAGAGGGGTTCCGAGCAGTACTTC
CASSERGSEQYF
>NA|14|TRBV7-9|NA|TRBJ2-7
TGTGCCAGCAGCTTAGCCGGGACAACGTACGAGCAGTACTTC
CASSLAGTTYEQYF
>TRBD1|16|TRBV19|NA|TRBJ2-6
TGTGCCACAAGAGACAGGGCCCTTGCTGGGGCCAACGTCCTGACTTTC
CATRDRALAGANVLTF
>NA|13|TRBV3-1/TRBV3-2|NA|TRBJ1-1
TGTGCCAGCAGCCAAGGGGCGAACACTGAAGCTTTCTTT
CASSQGANTEAFF
>TRBD1|14|TRBV27|NA|TRBJ1-4
TGTGCCATTGGCCCGGGACAGGGCGAAGAAAAACTGTTTTTT
CAIGPGQGEEKLFF
>NA|15|TRBV11-2|NA|TRBJ1-6
TGTGCCAGCAGCCCCGGACAGAACTCATTTTCACCCCTCCACTTT
CASSPGQNSFSPLHF
>TRBD2|16|TRBV5-1|NA|TRBJ2-5
TGCGCCAGCAGCAGCGGTACTAGCGGGGAGAAGGAGACCCAGTACTTC
CASSSGTSGEKETQYF
>NA|15|TRBV6-5|NA|TRBJ1-4
TGTGCCAGCAGTTACTCCGGACAGATTAATGAAAAACTGTTTTTT
CASSYSGQINEKLFF
>NA|14|TRBV27|NA|TRBJ2-7
TGTGCCAGCAGGCGCGGAATCCTCTCCTACGAGCAGTACTTC
CASRRGILSYEQYF
>TRBD1|13|TRBV30|NA|TRBJ1-1
TGTGCCTGCCCGGGACAGGGGCTCACTGAAGCTTTCTTT
CACPGQGLTEAFF
>NA|20|TRBV21-1|NA|TRBJ1-1
TGTGCCAGCAGCCAAAAAAAGCCGAGGAATGCGGGGCAAGGGAACACTGAAGCTTTCTTT
CASSQKKPRNAGQGNTEAFF
>NA|15|TRBV30|NA|TRBJ2-3
TGTGCCTGGAGAGCCGGGACACTTAGCACAGATACGCAGTATTTT
CAWRAGTLSTDTQYF
>NA|11|TRBV19|NA|TRBJ1-2
TGTGCCAGTAGTAGCGGTTATGGCTACACCTTC
CASSSGYGYTF
>TRBD1|17|TRBV27|NA|TRBJ2-2
TGTGCCAGCGACGGGACAGGGGCCGTTGGGAGCACCGGGGAGCTGTTTTTT
CASDGTGAVGSTGELFF
>TRBD1|15|TRBV24-1|NA|TRBJ1-5
TGTGCCACCAGTGTAGGGGGCCGGAGCAATCAGCCCCAGCATTTT
CATSVGGRSNQPQHF
>TRBD2|13|TRBV7-9|NA|TRBJ2-1
TGTGCCAGCAGCTTACCGTGGGGGGGTGAGCAGTTCTTC
CASSLPWGGEQFF
>TRBD1|14|TRBV10-3|NA|TRBJ1-3
TGTGCCATCAGTGCTCAGGGGGCTGGAAACACCATATATTTT
CAISAQGAGNTIYF
>NA|11|TRBV6-4|NA|TRBJ1-5
TGTGCCAGCAGTGGGGAGGAGCCCCAGCATTTT
CASSGEEPQHF
>TRBD2|16|TRBV11-2|NA|TRBJ2-2
TGTGCCAGCAGCTCAGGGCTAGCGGGATACACCGGGGAGCTGTTTTTT
CASSSGLAGYTGELFF
>NA|15|TRBV30|once|TRBJ1-4
TGTGCCTGGAGACAGTCAGTTGCAACTAATGAAAAACTGTTTTTT
CAWRQSVATNEKLFF
>TRBD2|17|TRBV5-5|NA|TRBJ2-3
TGTGCCAGCAGCTTGGGACTAGCGGGGGGCCCCACAGATACGCAGTATTTT
CASSLGLAGGPTDTQYF
>NA|14|TRBV5-6|NA|TRBJ1-1
TGTGCCAGCAGCTTGTACAGCCTGAACACTGAAGCTTTCTTT
CASSLYSLNTEAFF
>NA|15|TRBV5-5|NA|TRBJ2-1
TGTGCCAGCAGCTTGGTCATAGGTTCGGGGTCGGGGCAGTTCTTC
CASSLVIGSGSGQFF
>NA|15|TRBV3-1/TRBV3-2|NA|TRBJ1-1
TGTGCCAGCAGCCGAAGTGAGAGCCGAAACACTGAAGCTTTCTTT
CASSRSESRNTEAFF
>NA|14|TRBV7-2|NA|TRBJ1-2
TGTGCCAGCAGGCCCGGGGGACCGAACTATGGCTACACCTTC
CASRPGGPNYGYTF
>NA|14|TRBV30|NA|TRBJ2-7
TGTGCCTGGAGCCGACAGGCAGCCCCCTACGAGCAGTACTTC
CAWSRQAAPYEQYF
>NA|12|TRBV6-2/TRBV6-3|NA|TRBJ2-7
TGTGCCAGCAGTAATACAGATTACGAGCAGTACTTC
CASSNTDYEQYF
>TRBD2|19|TRBV19|NA|TRBJ2-3
TGTGCCAGCCAGCCACATCCTAGAGGGGCACTAGCGAAAACAGATACGCAGTATTTT
CASQPHPRGALAKTDTQYF
>TRBD2|14|TRBV2|NA|TRBJ2-3
TGTGCCAGCCTTGGGGGGGTTAGGACAGATACGCAGTATTTT
CASLGGVRTDTQYF
>TRBD1|13|TRBV9|NA|TRBJ1-2
TGTGCCAGCAGCTCCGACAGGGGGCTTGGCTACACCTTC
CASSSDRGLGYTF
>TRBD2|14|TRBV6-5|NA|TRBJ2-5
TGTGCCACCACGACTAGCCAGGGCCAAGAGACCCAGTACTTC
CATTTSQGQETQYF
>TRBD1|13|TRBV12-3/TRBV12-4|NA|TRBJ1-2
TGTGCCAGCAGTCGGACAGGGTGGGATGGCTACACCTTC
CASSRTGWDGYTF
>TRBD1|15|TRBV19|NA|TRBJ1-5
TGTGCCAGTAGTCCCGGCGACAGGGGGCACCAGCCCCAGCATTTT
CASSPGDRGHQPQHF
>NA|15|TRBV14|NA|TRBJ1-1
TGTGCCAGCAGCCAAGACCTTTTAGCGAACACTGAAGCTTTCTTT
CASSQDLLANTEAFF
>NA|15|TRBV28|NA|TRBJ1-6
TGTGCCAGCAGTTTCTCTGGGGGCTTGAATTCACCCCTCCACTTT
CASSFSGGLNSPLHF
>TRBD2|14|TRBV5-1|NA|TRBJ2-1
TGCGCCAGCAAGACTAGCGGGAGAAAGGATGAGCAGTTCTTC
CASKTSGRKDEQFF
>TRBD1|14|TRBV5-6|once|TRBJ2-7
TGTGCCAGCAGCTTGGTTCAGGGGGTAAGGGAGCAGTACTTC
CASSLVQGVREQYF
>NA|13|TRBV5-1|NA|TRBJ1-2
TGCGCCAGCTGGGGGCCCAGTACGCCTGGCTACACCTTC
CASWGPSTPGYTF
>TRBD2|16|TRBV19|NA|TRBJ2-3
TGTGCCAGTAGTGGCCGACTAGCGGGAGGGACAGATACGCAGTATTTT
CASSGRLAGGTDTQYF
>NA|16|TRBV7-3|NA|TRBJ2-2
TGTGCCAGCAGCTCTCCGGGACTCGCGAACACCGGGGAGCTGTTTTTT
CASSSPGLANTGELFF
>NA|15|TRBV5-1|NA|TRBJ2-7
TGCGCCAGCAGCTTGGGAGGAAGCGGTACCTACGAGCAGTACTTC
CASSLGGSGTYEQYF
>TRBD1|15|TRBV5-6|NA|TRBJ1-2
TGTGCCAGCAGCGTAGACAGGGGGCGGGACTATGGCTACACCTTC
CASSVDRGRDYGYTF
>TRBD1|16|TRBV7-2|NA|TRBJ1-4
TGTGCCAGCAGCCCAACAGGGGACGCAACTAATGAAAAACTGTTTTTT
CASSPTGDATNEKLFF